This TCR beta chain was sequenced in a study of T cells in Graves' hyperthyroidism and ophthalmopathy. This clonotype was counted only a few times. The conserved closing phenylalanine or tryptophan is absent in this CDR3, likely reflecting a read error. Uncontrolled infection, other autoimmune disease, pregnancy or lactation disqualified patients from enrolment. Amplification targeted TCR beta CDR3 regions from RNA transcripts. First-round RT-PCR targeting the TCR CDR3 was performed with the HTBI primer set. TCRdb analysed the multiplex PCR reads with MiXCR anew, one entry per CDR3 protein. The repertoire holds some 500,000 distinct CDR3 sequences, with 15% to 20% as singletons. Sequenced input: blood. The clonotype originates from a woman younger than 45 with Graves' ophthalmopathy.

CDR3 nucleotides: TGCAGTGCTCGAGGGCTAGCGGCCTACGAGCAGTACTCC. Protein product: CSARGLAAYEQYS. The chain links TRBV20-1 to TRBJ2-7, with 7 bases lining up with TRBD2. Germline assignment: CDR1 DFQATT and CDR2 SNEGSKA (reference sequence). The CDR3 extends over 13 amino acids. The J segment lost 2 bases and the V segment lost 5 bases, leaving 6 bases of the junction unmatched.